The 8 T cell receptor beta chains below all came from one sample that was sequenced in a study of technical replicates of blood from a handful of donors. Assay used: immunoSEQ multiplex PCR; TCRdb lists only in-frame clones, some missing. Here the sample spans under 100,000 clones, roughly 96% being singletons. Sequencing was carried out using T cells isolated from PBMCs. The origin of the receptors is a human donor in good health.

The chain links TRBV18 to TRBJ2-1; 11 bases align to TRBD2. Trimming cost V 0 bases and J 7 bases; bases outside gene matches: 8. The CDR3 totals 17 residues. Germline values: CDR1 KGHSH, CDR2 LQKENI. CDR3 residues: CASSPPGWASGRNEQFF. CDR3 in DNA: TGTGCCAGCTCACCACCTGGATGGGCTAGCGGGAGGAATGAGCAGTTCTTC.

The chain joins TRBV7-2 to TRBJ2-2; 8 bases map to TRBD1. Unmatched junction bases numbered 12, after V lost 7 bases and J lost 8 bases. The CDR3 has 15 amino acids. Germline loops: CDR1 SGHTA, CDR2 FQGNSA. The CDR3 is CASIETGVIVGELFF. CDR3 nucleotides: TGTGCCAGCATCGAGACAGGGGTTATCGTGGGGGAGCTGTTTTTT.

The chain links TRBV28 to TRBJ1-5; D unresolved. Trimming removed 4 bases from V and 5 bases from J, with 18 bases in between. The CDR3 runs 16 residues. CDR1 is MDHEN and CDR2 is SYDVKM in the germline V gene. CDR3 amino acids: CASSSHVRYRDQPQHF. In nucleotides, the CDR3 is TGTGCCAGCAGTTCCCACGTTCGGTACCGCGATCAGCCCCAGCATTTT.

The chain combines TRBV4-3 with TRBJ2-1, with D hard to call. The CDR3 extends over 14 amino acids. Germline V lookup: CDR1 LGHNA, CDR2 YSLEER. Between the trimmed V and J ends, which lost 4 bases and 7 bases, there was a span of 14 bases. The CDR3 spells CASSPAVYSNEQFF. The CDR3, as DNA: TGCGCCAGCAGCCCTGCGGTATATTCGAATGAGCAGTTCTTC.

This sequence joins TRBV5-6 and TRBJ1-2; D may be TRBD1 (6 bases). CDR1 is SGHDT, CDR2 YYEEEE, per germline. Trimming took 4 bases from V and 1 from J, leaving 14 bases between them. CDR3 length: 15 amino acids. In DNA form, the CDR3 reads TGTGCCAGCAGCCAACCACAGGGTGTTAACTATGGCTACACCTTC. This gives the protein CASSQPQGVNYGYTF.

As DNA, the CDR3 is TGTGCCAGCAGTGATCCGGGACAGATAAGTGAAGAGCAGTACTTC. It is translated as CASSDPGQISEEQYF. The V gene is TRBV2, the J gene TRBJ2-7; TRBD1 matches 7 bases. The CDR3 loop spans 15 amino acids. Germline CDR1 reads SNHLY; CDR2 reads FYNNEI. V shed 3 bases and J 7 bases; nucleotides not matched to a gene: 12.

The chain links TRBV4-1 to TRBJ2-7; maybe TRBD1 (6 bases). The V end was cut by 4 bases, the J end by 2 bases, with 9 bases between. The germline V gene encodes CDR1 MGHRA and CDR2 YSYEKL. The CDR3 contains 13 residues. CDR3 coding DNA: TGCGCCAGCAGCCTCCGGGACACCTACGAGCAGTACTTC. Its protein is CASSLRDTYEQYF.

A single count supports this clone. V gene TRBV5-1 combines with J gene TRBJ1-2; D uncertain. Deletions cut 0 bases from V and 4 bases from J, with 13 bases between. Germline assignment: CDR1 SGHRS and CDR2 YFSETQ. The CDR3 extends over 15 amino acids. The CDR3 loop reads CASSLEVYESYGYTF. The CDR3 DNA reads TGCGCCAGCAGCTTGGAAGTCTATGAGTCCTATGGCTACACCTTC.